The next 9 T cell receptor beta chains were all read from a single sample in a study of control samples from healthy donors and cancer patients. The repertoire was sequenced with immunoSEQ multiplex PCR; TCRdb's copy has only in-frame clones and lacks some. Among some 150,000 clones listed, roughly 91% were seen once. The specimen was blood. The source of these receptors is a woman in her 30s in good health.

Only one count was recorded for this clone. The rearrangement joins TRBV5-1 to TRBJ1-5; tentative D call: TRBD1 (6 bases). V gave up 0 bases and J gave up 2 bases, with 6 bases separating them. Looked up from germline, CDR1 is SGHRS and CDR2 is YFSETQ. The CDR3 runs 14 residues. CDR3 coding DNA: TGCGCCAGCAGCTTGGAGGGGGGCAATCAGCCCCAGCATTTT. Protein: CASSLEGGNQPQHF.

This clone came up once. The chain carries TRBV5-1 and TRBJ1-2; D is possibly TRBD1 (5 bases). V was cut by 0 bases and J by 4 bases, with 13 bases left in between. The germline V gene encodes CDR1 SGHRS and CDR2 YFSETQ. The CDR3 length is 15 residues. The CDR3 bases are TGCGCCAGCAGCTTGGAATCCACAGGTCCCTATGGCTACACCTTC. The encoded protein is CASSLESTGPYGYTF.

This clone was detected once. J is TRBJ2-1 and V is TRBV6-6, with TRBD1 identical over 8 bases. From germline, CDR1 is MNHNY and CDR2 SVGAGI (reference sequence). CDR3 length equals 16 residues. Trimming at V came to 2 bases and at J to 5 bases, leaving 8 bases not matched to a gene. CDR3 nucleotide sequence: TGTGCCAGCAGTTACCCCCAGAGGACAGGGAACAATGAGCAGTTCTTC. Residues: CASSYPQRTGNNEQFF.

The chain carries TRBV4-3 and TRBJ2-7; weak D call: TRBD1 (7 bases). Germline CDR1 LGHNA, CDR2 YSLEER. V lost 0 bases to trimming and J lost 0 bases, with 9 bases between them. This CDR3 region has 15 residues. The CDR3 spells CASSQERDSSYEQYF. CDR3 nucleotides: TGCGCCAGCAGCCAAGAGCGGGACAGCTCCTACGAGCAGTACTTC.

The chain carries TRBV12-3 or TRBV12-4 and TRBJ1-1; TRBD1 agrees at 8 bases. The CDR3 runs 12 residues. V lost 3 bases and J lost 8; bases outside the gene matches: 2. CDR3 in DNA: TGTGCCAGCAGTTTCGGGACAGGAGAAGCTTTCTTT. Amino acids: CASSFGTGEAFF.

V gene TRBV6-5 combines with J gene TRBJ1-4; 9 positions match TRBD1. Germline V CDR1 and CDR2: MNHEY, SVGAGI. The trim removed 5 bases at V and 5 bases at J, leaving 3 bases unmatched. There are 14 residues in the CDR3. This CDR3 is CASSIGTGNEKLFF. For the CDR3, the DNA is TGTGCCAGCAGTATCGGGACAGGGAATGAAAAACTGTTTTTT.

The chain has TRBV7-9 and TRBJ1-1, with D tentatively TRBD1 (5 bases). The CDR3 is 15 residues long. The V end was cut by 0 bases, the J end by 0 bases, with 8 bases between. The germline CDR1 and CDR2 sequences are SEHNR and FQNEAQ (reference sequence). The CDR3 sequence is CASSLAQGLNTEAFF. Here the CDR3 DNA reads TGTGCCAGCAGCTTAGCGCAGGGCTTGAACACTGAAGCTTTCTTT. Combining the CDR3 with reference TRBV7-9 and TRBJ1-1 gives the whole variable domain DTGVSQNPRHKITKRGQNVTFRCDPISEHNRLYWYRQTLGQGPEFLTYFQNEAQLEKSRLLSDRFSAERPKGSFSTLEIQRTEQGDSAMYLCASSLAQGLNTEAFFGQGTRLTVV.

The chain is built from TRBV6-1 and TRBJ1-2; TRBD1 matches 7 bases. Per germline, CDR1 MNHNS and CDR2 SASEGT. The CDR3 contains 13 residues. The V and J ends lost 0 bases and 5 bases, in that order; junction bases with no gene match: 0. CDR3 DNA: TGTGCCAGCAGTGAAGCCAGGGGGTATGGCTACACCTTC. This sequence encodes CASSEARGYGYTF.

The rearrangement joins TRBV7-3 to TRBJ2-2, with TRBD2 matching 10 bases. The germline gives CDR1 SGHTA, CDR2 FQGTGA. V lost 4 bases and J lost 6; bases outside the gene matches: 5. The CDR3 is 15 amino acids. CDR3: CASSYSGGPAGELFF. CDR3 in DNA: TGTGCCAGCAGCTATAGCGGGGGGCCGGCCGGGGAGCTGTTTTTT.